The clone carrying this TCR beta chain was picked up a small number of times. What it binds is not known. These data belong to a study of response to subunit inactivated influenza vaccine. Study outcomes and limitations: With each seasonal influenza vaccination, the authors suggested, few new T cells are recruited.

TCRdb itself ran the RT-PCR reads through MiXCR, one entry per CDR3 protein. The data hold roughly 520,000 distinct CDR3 sequences, with around 25% observed a single time. The specimen was CD4+ T cells sorted from PBMCs, collected less than 6 days after vaccination. The sequence was collected from a man aged 50 or older who received an inactivated influenza vaccine.

CDR3 sequence reads: CSAEGQGMMPQHF. Written as DNA, the CDR3 is TGCAGTGCTGAAGGACAGGGGATGATGCCCCAGCATTTT. The rearrangement uses TRBV20-1 and TRBJ1-5; 9 bases are a match to TRBD1. The J segment lost 9 bases and the V segment lost 5 bases, leaving 8 bases of the junction unmatched. CDR3 length: 13 residues. The germline V gene has CDR1 DFQATT and CDR2 SNEGSKA (reference sequence).